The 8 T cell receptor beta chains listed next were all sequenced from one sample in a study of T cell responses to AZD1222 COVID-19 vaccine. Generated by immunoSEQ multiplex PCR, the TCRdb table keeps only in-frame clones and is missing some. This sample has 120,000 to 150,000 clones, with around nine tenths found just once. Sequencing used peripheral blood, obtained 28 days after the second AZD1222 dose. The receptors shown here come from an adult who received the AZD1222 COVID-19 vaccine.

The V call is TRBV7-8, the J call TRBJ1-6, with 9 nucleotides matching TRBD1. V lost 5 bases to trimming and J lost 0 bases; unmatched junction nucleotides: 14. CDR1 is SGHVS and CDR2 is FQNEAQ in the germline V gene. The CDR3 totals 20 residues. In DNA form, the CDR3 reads TGTGCCAGCAGCCCTAGAGCCCCGGGACAGGGAAGCTCCTATAATTCACCCCTCCACTTT. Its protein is CASSPRAPGQGSSYNSPLHF.

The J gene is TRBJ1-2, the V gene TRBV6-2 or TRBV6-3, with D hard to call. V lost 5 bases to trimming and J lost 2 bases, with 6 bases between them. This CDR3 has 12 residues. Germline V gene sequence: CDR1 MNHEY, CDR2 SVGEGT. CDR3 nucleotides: TGTGCCAGCAGTACGGACAACTATGGCTACACCTTC. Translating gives CASSTDNYGYTF.

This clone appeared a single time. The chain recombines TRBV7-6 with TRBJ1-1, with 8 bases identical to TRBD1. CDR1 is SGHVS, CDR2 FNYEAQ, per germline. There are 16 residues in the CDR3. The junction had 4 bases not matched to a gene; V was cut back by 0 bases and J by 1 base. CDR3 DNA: TGTGCCAGCAGCTTAGCTGCAGGGGGCAGGAACACTGAAGCTTTCTTT. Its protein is CASSLAAGGRNTEAFF.

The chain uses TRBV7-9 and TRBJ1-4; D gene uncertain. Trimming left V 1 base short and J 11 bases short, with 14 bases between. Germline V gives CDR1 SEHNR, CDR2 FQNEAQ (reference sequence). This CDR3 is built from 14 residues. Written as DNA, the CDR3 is TGTGCCAGCAGCTTAGAATTGGTAGATCCCAAACTGTTTTTT. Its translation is CASSLELVDPKLFF.

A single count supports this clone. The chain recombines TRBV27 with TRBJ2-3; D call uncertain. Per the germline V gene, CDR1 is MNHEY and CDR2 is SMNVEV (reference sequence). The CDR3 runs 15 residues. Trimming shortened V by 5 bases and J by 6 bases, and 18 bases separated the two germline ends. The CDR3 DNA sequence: TGTGCCAGCAGTCTTACGGTTGTCGCTTCTGATACGCAGTATTTT. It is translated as CASSLTVVASDTQYF.

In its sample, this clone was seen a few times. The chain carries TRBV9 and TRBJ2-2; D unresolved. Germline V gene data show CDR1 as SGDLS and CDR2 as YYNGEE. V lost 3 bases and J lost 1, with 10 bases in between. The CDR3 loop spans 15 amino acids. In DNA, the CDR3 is TGTGCCAGCAGCGCGAGACTTCAGAACACCGGGGAGCTGTTTTTT. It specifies CASSARLQNTGELFF.

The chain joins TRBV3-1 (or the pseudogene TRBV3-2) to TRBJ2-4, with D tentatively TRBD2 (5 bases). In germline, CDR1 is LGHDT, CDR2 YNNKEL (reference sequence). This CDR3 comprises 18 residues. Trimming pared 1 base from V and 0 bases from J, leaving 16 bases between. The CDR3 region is CASSQVQRRPLAKNIQYF. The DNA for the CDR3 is TGTGCCAGCAGCCAAGTACAGAGGAGGCCCCTAGCCAAAAACATTCAGTACTTC.

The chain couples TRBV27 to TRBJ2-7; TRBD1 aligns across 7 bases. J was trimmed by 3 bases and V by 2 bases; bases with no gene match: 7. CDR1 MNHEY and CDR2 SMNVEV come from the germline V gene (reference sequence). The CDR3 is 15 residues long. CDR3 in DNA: TGTGCCAGCAGTTTAATGACAGGGAAGGTCTACGAGCAGTACTTC. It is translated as CASSLMTGKVYEQYF.